The 25 T cell receptor beta chains below all came from one sample that was sequenced in a study of cytomegalovirus exposure and HLA in healthy donors. 13 Jbeta primers and 60 Vbeta primers were used for the PCR. The protocol was immunoSEQ multiplex PCR, while the TCRdb copy is restricted to in-frame clones and leaves out a portion. There are about 140,000 clones in the sample; about 80% occur only once, and more than 0.9% lies in the top ten. Sequencing input: PBMCs. The source is a male donor in good health and CMV-seropositive.

V and J are TRBV28 and TRBJ2-1; 8 bases map to TRBD1. With V trimmed by 4 bases and J by 9 bases, 5 bases remained unmatched. This CDR3 comprises 13 residues. Germline V gene data show CDR1 as MDHEN and CDR2 as SYDVKM. CDR3 in DNA: TGTGCCAGCAGTTGGACAGGGACGGGTGAGCAGTTCTTC. This codes for CASSWTGTGEQFF.

The chain links TRBV6-1 to TRBJ1-1; D not resolved. CDR3 length equals 12 residues. In germline, CDR1 is MNHNS, CDR2 SASEGT. Trimming removed 5 bases at V and 3 bases at J, with 7 bases between. The CDR3 protein is CASSRLDTEAFF. CDR3 in DNA: TGTGCCAGCAGTAGACTGGACACTGAAGCTTTCTTT.

V gene TRBV19 combines with J gene TRBJ2-2, with TRBD2 as a possible D gene (6 bases). Germline CDR1 reads LNHDA; CDR2 reads SQIVND (reference sequence). This CDR3 comprises 16 residues. V was shortened by 1 base and J by 3 bases, with 12 bases between the two germline ends. The CDR3 DNA follows: TGTGCCAGTAGTATAGGATGGGGACTTGACACCGGGGAGCTGTTTTTT. Translating it yields CASSIGWGLDTGELFF.

This sequence joins TRBV4-3 and TRBJ2-6, with D perhaps TRBD1 (6 bases). The V and J ends lost 0 bases and 0 bases respectively, with 12 bases between them. This CDR3 has 18 residues. CDR1 and CDR2 from the germline V gene are LGHNA and YSLEER. The CDR3 DNA is TGCGCCAGCAGCCAAGATTCCGCCAGGGGCTCTGGGGCCAACGTCCTGACTTTC. This sequence encodes CASSQDSARGSGANVLTF.

The chain uses TRBV4-3 and TRBJ2-1, with 11 bases aligning to TRBD2. V trimming: 3 bases; J trimming: 4 bases; junction bases outside the gene matches: 2. This CDR3 has 15 amino acids. Germline CDR1 LGHNA, CDR2 YSLEER. The CDR3 DNA reads TGCGCCAGCAGCCAGGGACTAGCGGATTACAATGAGCAGTTCTTC. As protein: CASSQGLADYNEQFF.

V is TRBV5-1 and J is TRBJ2-5; the match to TRBD1 covers 7 bases. CDR3 length: 15 residues. Per the germline V gene, CDR1 is SGHRS and CDR2 is YFSETQ. Trimming took 4 bases from V and 2 from J; bases not matched to a gene: 8. CDR3 residues: CASSPGTALQETQYF. For the CDR3, the DNA is TGCGCCAGCAGCCCTGGGACAGCATTACAAGAGACCCAGTACTTC.

This clone occurred a few times. The rearrangement uses TRBV11-2 and TRBJ2-3; perhaps TRBD2 as D (6 bases). This CDR3 has 15 amino acids. The V end was cut by 5 bases, the J end by 2 bases, with 14 bases between. Germline loops: CDR1 SGHAT, CDR2 FQNNGV. CDR3 bases: TGTGCCAGCAGCCATAGCGGAAGGTACACAGATACGCAGTATTTT. It codes for CASSHSGRYTDTQYF.

This clone was counted only a few times. The chain uses TRBV5-1 and TRBJ2-3; weak D call: TRBD1 (5 bases). The CDR3 sequence is 15 residues long. Germline CDR1 reads SGHRS; CDR2 reads YFSETQ. With 9 bases removed from V and 2 bases from J, the gap between germline ends came to 19 bases. The CDR3, as DNA: TGCGCCACCCACGGCTTTGGGGCCGACACAGATACGCAGTATTTT. Translation gives CATHGFGADTDTQYF.

This clone has more than one count but fewer than ten. The V call is TRBV9, the J call TRBJ2-7; possible D gene TRBD2, 6 bases. The CDR3 has 14 residues. V was clipped by 0 bases and J by 4 bases, with 11 bases between them. Germline V lookup: CDR1 SGDLS, CDR2 YYNGEE. The CDR3: CASSVGQGLYEQYF. The CDR3, as DNA: TGTGCCAGCAGCGTAGGGCAGGGACTTTACGAGCAGTACTTC.

The V gene is TRBV18, the J gene TRBJ2-5; D is ambiguous. The CDR3 is 13 amino acids. The germline V gene encodes CDR1 KGHSH and CDR2 LQKENI. V was trimmed by 1 base and J by 2 bases, leaving 5 bases between them. The CDR3 protein is CASSPQPQETQYF. CDR3 bases: TGTGCCAGCTCACCACAGCCGCAAGAGACCCAGTACTTC. The whole variable domain, remainder taken from reference TRBV18 and TRBJ2-5, is NAGVMQNPRHLVRRRGQEARLRCSPMKGHSHVYWYRQLPEEGLKFMVYLQKENIIDESGMPKERFSAEFPKEGPSILRIQQVVRGDSAAYFCASSPQPQETQYFGPGTRLLVL.

The chain combines TRBV5-4 with TRBJ2-7, with D maybe TRBD2 (7 bases). Trimming left V 3 bases short and J 0 bases short, with 25 bases between. Germline V gene sequence: CDR1 SGHNT, CDR2 YYREEE (reference sequence). The CDR3 length is 19 residues. Here the CDR3 DNA reads TGTGCCAGCAGCTCAACAGAGGGGGAGGGTCCCATTAGCTCCTACGAGCAGTACTTC. Amino acid sequence: CASSSTEGEGPISSYEQYF.

CDR3 DNA sequence: TGTGCCAGCAGCGTAGGGGCAGGAGGGGTCAATGAGCAGTTCTTC. This codes for CASSVGAGGVNEQFF. The chain links TRBV9 to TRBJ2-1; TRBD2 might be the D (6 bases). Germline assignment: CDR1 SGDLS and CDR2 YYNGEE. Trimming shortened V by 0 bases and J by 6 bases, and 13 bases separated the two germline ends. The length of the CDR3 is 15 residues.

The sample holds one count of this clone. V is TRBV7-9 and J is TRBJ1-5; D perhaps matches TRBD1 (5 bases). CDR3 size: 16 residues. V gave up 4 bases and J gave up 1 base, with 14 bases separating them. The V gene's germline CDR1 is SEHNR and CDR2 FQNEAQ (reference sequence). The CDR3 protein is CASSWGPGGSNQPQHF. The CDR3 DNA reads TGTGCCAGCAGCTGGGGACCCGGGGGGAGCAATCAGCCCCAGCATTTT. Drawing the rest from reference TRBV7-9 and TRBJ1-5, the complete variable domain is DTGVSQNPRHKITKRGQNVTFRCDPISEHNRLYWYRQTLGQGPEFLTYFQNEAQLEKSRLLSDRFSAERPKGSFSTLEIQRTEQGDSAMYLCASSWGPGGSNQPQHFGDGTRLSIL.

The chain recombines TRBV28 with TRBJ2-7, with 7 bases matching TRBD2. V lost 4 bases and J lost 0; bases outside the gene matches: 9. Germline-derived CDR1 and CDR2 are MDHEN and SYDVKM. The CDR3 runs 16 residues. CDR3 DNA: TGTGCCAGCAGTTCTAGAACCGGACTAGTCTCCTACGAGCAGTACTTC. The encoded protein is CASSSRTGLVSYEQYF.

The rearrangement links TRBV5-5 to TRBJ1-6, with TRBD1 matching over 7 bases. After removal of 6 bases from V and 7 bases from J, the junction contained 7 bases not matched to a gene. Germline CDR1 reads SGHKS; CDR2 reads YYEKEE (reference sequence). The CDR3 has 14 amino acids. CDR3 nucleotides: TGTGCCAGCAACCCGGGACAGCGAAATTCACCCCTCCACTTT. Translation gives CASNPGQRNSPLHF.

The sample holds a few counts of this clone. The V and J genes are TRBV5-4 and TRBJ1-1; possible D gene TRBD1, 5 bases. Looked up from germline, CDR1 is SGHNT and CDR2 is YYREEE (reference sequence). Between the trimmed V and J ends, which lost 5 bases and 7 bases, there was a span of 15 bases. The CDR3 spans 13 residues. CDR3 loop: CASRKSSGNEAFF. CDR3 nucleotides: TGTGCCAGCAGGAAATCTTCAGGGAATGAAGCTTTCTTT.

The sample holds a few counts of this clone. The chain uses TRBV11-2 and TRBJ2-2; weak D call: TRBD2 (7 bases). V lost 5 bases, J lost 6 bases, and 16 bases lay in between. The CDR3 sequence is 15 residues long. CDR1 SGHAT and CDR2 FQNNGV come from the germline V gene. This chain's CDR3 is CASSQLKGGSGELFF. As DNA, the CDR3 is TGTGCCAGCAGCCAGCTTAAGGGGGGGTCCGGGGAGCTGTTTTTT.

About this clone itself: One end of the junction varies from germline; a read error may be responsible. The chain joins TRBV9 to TRBJ2-1; D is possibly TRBD2 (7 bases). Germline V gene data show CDR1 as SGDLS and CDR2 as YYNGEE. This CDR3 is built from 15 residues. DNA for the CDR3: TGTGCCAGCTGCGTGGGCGGGGGCCCCGCCAATGAGCAGTTCTTC. Translated: CASCVGGGPANEQFF.

The genes are TRBV19 and TRBJ2-5; 12 bases align to TRBD1. Judging by the DNA end, TRBJ2-7 fits better; the J call may be wrong. The germline V gene has CDR1 LNHDA and CDR2 SQIVND (reference sequence). The CDR3 has 18 residues. The CDR3 DNA is TGTGCCAGTAGTATTTTCGGGACAGGGGGCGCCGGGCATTACGAGCAGTACTTC. Encoded protein: CASSIFGTGGAGHYEQYF.

CDR3 sequence: CASSPPTSAVYNEQFF. The CDR3 coding sequence is TGTGCCAGCAGTCCGCCGACTAGCGCGGTCTACAATGAGCAGTTCTTC. The rearrangement joins TRBV6-6 to TRBJ2-1; TRBD2 matches 8 bases. V trimming: 5 bases; J trimming: 3 bases; junction bases outside the gene matches: 9. The CDR3 loop spans 16 amino acids. Germline V CDR1 and CDR2: MNHNY, SVGAGI (reference sequence).

The gene calls are TRBV18 and TRBJ2-3, with TRBD2 identical over 8 bases. Germline CDR1 and CDR2: KGHSH and LQKENI. This CDR3 has 19 amino acids. J was trimmed by 2 bases and V by 2 bases; bases with no gene match: 15. CDR3 loop: CASSPEAGEVPVLTDTQYF. The CDR3 DNA reads as TGTGCCAGCTCACCAGAAGCGGGAGAGGTACCCGTCCTCACAGATACGCAGTATTTT.

V usage is TRBV5-1 and J usage is TRBJ2-3; possibly TRBD2 for D (6 bases). CDR3 size: 14 residues. V lost 2 bases, J lost 1 base, and 8 bases lay in between. Germline lookup yields CDR1 SGHRS and CDR2 YFSETQ. The CDR3 loop is CASSFGGGTDTQYF. The CDR3 nucleotides are TGCGCCAGCAGCTTCGGCGGGGGCACAGATACGCAGTATTTT.

The chain couples TRBV7-2 to TRBJ2-2; TRBD1 matches at 9 bases. CDR1 and CDR2 (germline): SGHTA, FQGNSA. Losses at the gene ends were 6 bases for V and 4 bases for J; bases not matched to a gene: 6. The CDR3 is made up of 15 amino acids. The CDR3 bases are TGTGCCAGCAGTTCCGGGACAGGGATCACCGGGGAGCTGTTTTTT. Amino acid sequence: CASSSGTGITGELFF.

This clone was counted only a few times. This chain links TRBV4-1 with TRBJ2-4; D gene ambiguous. Trimming pared 4 bases from V and 0 bases from J, leaving 19 bases between. The CDR3 is 18 residues long. Germline V lookup: CDR1 MGHRA, CDR2 YSYEKL. The DNA for the CDR3 is TGCGCCAGCAGCCGAAGTGGATTCGACAAACTAGCCAAAAACATTCAGTACTTC. Protein: CASSRSGFDKLAKNIQYF.

The rearrangement links TRBV28 to TRBJ1-2; 10 nucleotides match TRBD1. CDR1 is MDHEN, CDR2 SYDVKM, per germline. The CDR3 consists of 15 residues. Trimming took 4 bases from V and 8 from J; bases not matched to a gene: 10. CDR3 sequence (DNA): TGTGCCAGCAGTTCCGCCGGGACAGGGGCGGGCGGCTACACCTTC. Translating it yields CASSSAGTGAGGYTF.